The T cell receptor delta chain under discussion was sequenced for a study of γδ T cells in repeated Plasmodium falciparum infection. Study in general: Timepoints: baseline, immediately before selected infections, and 21 days after every infection. Study findings and constraints: Repeated controlled infections reportedly drove waves of new clonotype selection in Vdelta2-negative, mostly Vdelta1+, gammadelta repertoires. Vgamma9/Vdelta2+ T cells showed a stable polyclonal repertoire with shared TCRgamma sequences.

Germline CDR1 reads GEAIGNYY; CDR2 reads EKD. Losses at the gene ends were 7 bases for V and 4 bases for J; bases not matched to a gene: 17. CDR3 size: 16 residues. Flow sorting of PBMC yielded separate Vgamma9/Vdelta2+ and Vdelta2-negative gammadelta T cell populations for bulk repertoire analysis. TRG and TRD sequences were obtained from every sorted gammadelta sample. TCRdb re-called the multiplex PCR reads via CATT. The table includes under 65,000 delta-chain clones, around 1.8% detected once. This clone was observed at least ten times. Its antigen is still unknown. The protein recorded in TCRdb matches a much larger clone and deviates from this DNA's translation at residue 8, suggesting a read error; the protein here is obtained by translating the DNA.

Sequencing used gamma-delta T cells from blood. This chain links TRDV2 with TRDJ1; the match to TRDD3 covers 7 bases. This clonotype originated in a pool of human donors (malaria-infected and uninfected, not separated). The DNA of the CDR3 is TGTGCCTGGGGATTCTCGTACTGTGGGATACTCGATAAACTCATCTTT. This codes for CAWGFSYCGILDKLIF.